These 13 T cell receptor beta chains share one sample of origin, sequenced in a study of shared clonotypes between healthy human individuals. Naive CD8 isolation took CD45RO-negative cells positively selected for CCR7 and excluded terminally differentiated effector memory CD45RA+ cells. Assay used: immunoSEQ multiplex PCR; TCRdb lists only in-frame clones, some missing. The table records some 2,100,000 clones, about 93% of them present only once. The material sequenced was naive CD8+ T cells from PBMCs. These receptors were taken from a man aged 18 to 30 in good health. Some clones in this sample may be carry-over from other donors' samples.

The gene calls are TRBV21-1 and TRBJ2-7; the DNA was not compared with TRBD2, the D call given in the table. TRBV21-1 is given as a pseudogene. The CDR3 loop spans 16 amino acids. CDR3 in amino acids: CASSKGLAGGSGEQYF. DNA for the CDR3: TGTGCCAGCAGCAAGGGACTAGCGGGAGGTTCCGGAGAGCAGTACTTC.

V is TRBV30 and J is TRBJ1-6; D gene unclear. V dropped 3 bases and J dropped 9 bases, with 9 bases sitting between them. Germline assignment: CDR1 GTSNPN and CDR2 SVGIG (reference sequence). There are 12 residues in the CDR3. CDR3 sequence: CAWRELSSPLHF. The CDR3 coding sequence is TGTGCCTGGAGGGAGTTAAGTTCACCCCTCCACTTT. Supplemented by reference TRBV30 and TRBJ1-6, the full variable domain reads SQTIHQWPATLVQPVGSPLSLECTVEGTSNPNLYWYRQAAGRGLQLLFYSVGIGQISSEVPQNLSASRPQDRQFILSSKKLLLSDSGFYLCAWRELSSPLHFGNGTRLTVT.

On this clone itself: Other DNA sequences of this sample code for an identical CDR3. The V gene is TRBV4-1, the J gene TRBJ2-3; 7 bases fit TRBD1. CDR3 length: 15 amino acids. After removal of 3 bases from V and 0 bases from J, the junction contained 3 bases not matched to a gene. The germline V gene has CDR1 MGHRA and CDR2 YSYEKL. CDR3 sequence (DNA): TGCGCCAGCAGCCAGGTGGACAGGAGCACAGATACGCAGTATTTT. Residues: CASSQVDRSTDTQYF.

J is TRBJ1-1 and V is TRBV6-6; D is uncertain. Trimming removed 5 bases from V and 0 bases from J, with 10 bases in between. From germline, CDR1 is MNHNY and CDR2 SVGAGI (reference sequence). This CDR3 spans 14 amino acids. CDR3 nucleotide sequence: TGTGCCAGCAGTCTAGACACCATGAACACTGAAGCTTTCTTT. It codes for CASSLDTMNTEAFF.

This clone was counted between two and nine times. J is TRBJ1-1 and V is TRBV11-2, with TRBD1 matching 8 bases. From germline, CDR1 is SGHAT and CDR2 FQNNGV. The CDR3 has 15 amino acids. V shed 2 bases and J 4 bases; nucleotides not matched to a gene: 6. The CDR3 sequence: CASSLPTRGPTEAFF. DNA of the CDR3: TGTGCCAGCAGCTTACCCACCAGGGGGCCCACTGAAGCTTTCTTT.

CDR3 DNA: TGTGCCAGCAGCCGACGGACTAGCGGGAGGGCAGATACGCAGTATTTT. Amino acid sequence: CASSRRTSGRADTQYF. V is TRBV9 and J is TRBJ2-3, with 15 bases matching TRBD2. The ends lost 4 bases at V and 4 bases at J; junction bases unmatched: 4. The CDR3 extends over 16 amino acids. CDR1 is SGDLS, CDR2 YYNGEE, per germline.

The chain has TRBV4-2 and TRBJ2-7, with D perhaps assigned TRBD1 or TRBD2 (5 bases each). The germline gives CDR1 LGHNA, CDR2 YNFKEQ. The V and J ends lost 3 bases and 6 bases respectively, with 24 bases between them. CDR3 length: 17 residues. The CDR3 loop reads CASSHPLTGTAAIEQYF. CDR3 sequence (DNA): TGTGCCAGCAGCCACCCCCTGACCGGGACGGCTGCCATCGAGCAGTACTTC.

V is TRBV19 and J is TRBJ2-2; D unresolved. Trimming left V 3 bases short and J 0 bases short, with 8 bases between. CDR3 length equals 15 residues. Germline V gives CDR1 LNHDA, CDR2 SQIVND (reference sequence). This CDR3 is CASSIGGTNTGELFF. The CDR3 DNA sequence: TGTGCCAGTAGTATCGGCGGAACGAACACCGGGGAGCTGTTTTTT.

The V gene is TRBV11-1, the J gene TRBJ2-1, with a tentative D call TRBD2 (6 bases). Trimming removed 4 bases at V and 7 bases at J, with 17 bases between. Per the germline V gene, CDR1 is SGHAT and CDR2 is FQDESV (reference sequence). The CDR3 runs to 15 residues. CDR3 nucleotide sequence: TGTGCCAGCAGCTCGTCCCTAAGCGGGCTAAATGAGCAGTTCTTC. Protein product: CASSSSLSGLNEQFF.

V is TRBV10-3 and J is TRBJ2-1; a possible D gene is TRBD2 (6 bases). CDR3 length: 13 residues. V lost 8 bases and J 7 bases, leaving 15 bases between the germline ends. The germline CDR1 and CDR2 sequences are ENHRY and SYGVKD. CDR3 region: CAIGSGSWNEQFF. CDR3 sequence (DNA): TGTGCCATCGGGAGCGGGTCTTGGAATGAGCAGTTCTTC.

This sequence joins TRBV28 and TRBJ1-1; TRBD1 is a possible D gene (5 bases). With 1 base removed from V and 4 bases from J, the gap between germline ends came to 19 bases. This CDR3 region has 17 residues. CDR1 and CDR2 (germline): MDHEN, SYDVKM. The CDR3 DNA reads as TGTGCCAGCAGTTTATTTATCCGGCTGGGGGGATCCACTGAAGCTTTCTTT. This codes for CASSLFIRLGGSTEAFF.

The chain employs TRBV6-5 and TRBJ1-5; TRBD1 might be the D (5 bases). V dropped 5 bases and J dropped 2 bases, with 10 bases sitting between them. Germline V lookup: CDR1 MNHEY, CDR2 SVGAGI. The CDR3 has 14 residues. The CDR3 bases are TGTGCCAGCAGTCCGGACACCCGCAATCAGCCCCAGCATTTT. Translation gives CASSPDTRNQPQHF.

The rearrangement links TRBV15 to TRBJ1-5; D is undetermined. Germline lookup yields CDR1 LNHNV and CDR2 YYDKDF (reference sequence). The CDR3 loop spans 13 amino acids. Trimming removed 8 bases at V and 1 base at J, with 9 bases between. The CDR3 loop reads CATRTRSNQPQHF. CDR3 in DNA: TGTGCCACCCGGACGAGGAGCAATCAGCCCCAGCATTTT.